This entry features one T cell receptor beta chain sequence. Its antigen is not identified. This specimen comes from a study of CD4 T cells in relation to SARS-CoV-2 and coronaviruses. Whole-study context: The HLA restriction of the shared crossreactive spike epitopes was mapped.

Before the COVID-19 pandemic, during about 2011-2019, CD4+ T cells were taken from unexposed donors. Overall study results and limits: Samples before the pandemic and after infection were not matched within any donor. Culture-expanded clones reflect memory recall rather than primary priming during culture.

V was cut by 9 bases and J by 0 bases, with 6 bases left in between. The CDR3 totals 13 residues. Assay used: immunoSEQ multiplex PCR; TCRdb lists only in-frame clones, some missing. Of about 65,000 clones detected, around 86% appear once; the ten largest clones hold about 1.6%. The receptor's source is a human donor in good health. The gene calls are TRBV12-3 or TRBV12-4 and TRBJ2-6; D not certain. Sample: memory CD4+ T cells from PBMCs. The CDR3 sequence: CASSSSGANVLTF. Written as DNA, the CDR3 is TGTGCCAGTTCAAGCTCTGGGGCCAACGTCCTGACTTTC.